One and the same sample provided the 2 T cell receptor beta chains below, sequenced in a study of brain T cells in children with intractable seizures. Sequencing used immunoSEQ multiplex PCR; TCRdb keeps in-frame clones, though not all of them. The sample includes fewer than 150,000 clones, 85% to 95% of them seen just once. The starting material was peripheral blood, obtained at surgery. The receptors here all came from a boy under three years old with hemimegalencephaly and intractable seizures.

The gene calls are TRBV19 and TRBJ1-6; D gene uncertain. The CDR3 is 13 amino acids. From germline, CDR1 is LNHDA and CDR2 SQIVND (reference sequence). The V end lost 4 bases, the J end lost 9 bases, and 10 bases lay between the germline ends. The CDR3 is CASSNFLGSPLHF. DNA for the CDR3: TGTGCCAGTAGTAATTTTCTTGGTTCACCCCTCCACTTT.

The sample holds one count of this clone. The genes are TRBV12-5 and TRBJ2-2, with 9 bases aligning to TRBD1. The ends lost 0 bases at V and 1 base at J; junction bases unmatched: 9. Germline V gives CDR1 LGHNT, CDR2 FRNRAP. There are 19 residues in the CDR3. The CDR3 DNA follows: TGTGCTAGTGGTTTGGTATTGAAACAGGGGGCGCAGAACACCGGGGAGCTGTTTTTT. The encoded protein is CASGLVLKQGAQNTGELFF.